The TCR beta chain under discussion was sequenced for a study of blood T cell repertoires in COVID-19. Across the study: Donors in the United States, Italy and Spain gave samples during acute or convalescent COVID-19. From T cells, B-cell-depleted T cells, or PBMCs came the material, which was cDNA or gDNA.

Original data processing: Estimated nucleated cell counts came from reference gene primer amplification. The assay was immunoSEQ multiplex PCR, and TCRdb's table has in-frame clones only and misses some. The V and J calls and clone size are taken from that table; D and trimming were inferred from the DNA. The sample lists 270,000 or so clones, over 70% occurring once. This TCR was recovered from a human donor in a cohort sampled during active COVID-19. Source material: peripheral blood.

The CDR3 coding sequence is TGTGCCAGCAGCTTTAGTAGGACTAGTGGTAGCACAGATACGCAGTATTTT. This encodes CASSFSRTSGSTDTQYF. This chain links TRBV7-2 with TRBJ2-3, with 7 bases lining up with TRBD2. Germline CDR1 and CDR2: SGHTA and FQGNSA. The CDR3 covers 17 residues. Trimming removed 3 bases from V and 0 bases from J; junction bases left unmatched: 9. Full variable domain (rest looked up from reference TRBV7-2 and TRBJ2-3): GAGVSQSPSNKVTEKGKDVELRCDPISGHTALYWYRQSLGQGLEFLIYFQGNSAPDKSGLPSDRFSAERTGGSVSTLTIQRTQQEDSAVYLCASSFSRTSGSTDTQYFGPGTRLTVL.